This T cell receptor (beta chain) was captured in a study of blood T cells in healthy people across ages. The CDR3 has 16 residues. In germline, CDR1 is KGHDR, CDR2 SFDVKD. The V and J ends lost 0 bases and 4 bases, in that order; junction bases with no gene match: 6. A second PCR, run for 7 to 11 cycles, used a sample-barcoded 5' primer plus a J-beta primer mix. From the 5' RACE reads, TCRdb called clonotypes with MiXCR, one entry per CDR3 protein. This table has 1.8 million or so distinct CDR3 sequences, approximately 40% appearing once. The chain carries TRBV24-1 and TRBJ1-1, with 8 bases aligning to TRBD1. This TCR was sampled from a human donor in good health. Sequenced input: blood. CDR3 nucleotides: TGTGCCACCAGTGATTTGGGGTCAGGGGGCCTCACTGAAGCTTTCTTT. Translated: CATSDLGSGGLTEAFF.